This is a list of T cell receptor beta chains from one sample in a study of blood T cells in healthy people across ages. TCRdb used MiXCR to reprocess the 5' RACE reads, holding one entry per CDR3 protein. The sample yields about 1.7 million distinct CDR3 sequences, approximately 30% seen once. The material sequenced was blood. The receptors come from a woman aged 30 to 39 in good health. The CDR3 runs from the conserved cysteine through the conserved F or W. Each record gives: CDR3 protein, CDR3 DNA, D gene, J gene, clone size, V gene. A D gene is named only where the DNA matches it firmly. Rows give clone size only sometimes, using once, few, many, or a class for an expanded clone.

cdr3_aa: CASSLNTDAQYF
cdr3_nt: TGTGCCAGCAGTCTCAACACAGATGCGCAGTATTTT
d_call: NA
j_call: TRBJ2-3
clone_size: NA
v_call: TRBV12-3/TRBV12-4

cdr3_aa: CSVVVAGEYTGELFF
cdr3_nt: TGCAGCGTTGTCGTGGCGGGGGAGTACACCGGGGAGCTGTTTTTT
d_call: TRBD2
j_call: TRBJ2-2
clone_size: NA
v_call: TRBV29-1

cdr3_aa: CASSPQVAGETQYF
cdr3_nt: TGTGCCAGCTCACCTCAGGTGGCCGGAGAGACCCAGTACTTC
d_call: NA
j_call: TRBJ2-5
clone_size: few
v_call: TRBV18

cdr3_aa: CLAGDPNTGELFF
cdr3_nt: TGTTTGGCGGGAGACCCGAACACCGGGGAGCTGTTTTTT
d_call: TRBD2
j_call: TRBJ2-2
clone_size: once
v_call: TRBV12-3/TRBV12-4

cdr3_aa: CASLRGIYTKAFF
cdr3_nt: TGTGCCAGCCTCCGGGGCATATACACTAAAGCTTTCTTT
d_call: NA
j_call: TRBJ1-1
clone_size: NA
v_call: TRBV12-3/TRBV12-4

cdr3_aa: CSAGSRGTEAFF
cdr3_nt: TGCAGTGCTGGGAGCCGGGGCACTGAAGCTTTCTTT
d_call: NA
j_call: TRBJ1-1
clone_size: NA
v_call: TRBV20-1

cdr3_aa: CASRYGTLDQETQYF
cdr3_nt: TGCGCCAGCAGGTACGGGACATTGGATCAAGAGACCCAGTACTTC
d_call: NA
j_call: TRBJ2-5
clone_size: NA
v_call: TRBV5-1

cdr3_aa: CASSKTGGFYNEQFF
cdr3_nt: TGTGCCAGCTCAAAGACAGGGGGTTTCTACAATGAGCAGTTCTTC
d_call: TRBD1
j_call: TRBJ2-1
clone_size: few
v_call: TRBV18

cdr3_aa: CSSRSGHRARDTQYF
cdr3_nt: TGCAGTTCCCGCAGCGGACATAGGGCCAGAGATACGCAGTATTTT
d_call: NA
j_call: TRBJ2-3
clone_size: few
v_call: TRBV20-1

cdr3_aa: CAIKLFEGTDTQYF
cdr3_nt: TGTGCCATCAAACTCTTCGAGGGCACAGATACGCAGTATTTT
d_call: NA
j_call: TRBJ2-3
clone_size: few
v_call: TRBV10-3

cdr3_aa: CASGTDRVGLVTEAFF
cdr3_nt: TGTGCTAGTGGTACCGACAGGGTAGGTTTGGTCACTGAAGCTTTCTTT
d_call: TRBD1
j_call: TRBJ1-1
clone_size: once
v_call: TRBV12-5

cdr3_aa: CASSSQRTGGIREQFF
cdr3_nt: TGTGCCAGCAGTTCCCAGAGGACAGGGGGCATCAGGGAGCAGTTCTTC
d_call: TRBD1
j_call: TRBJ2-1
clone_size: few
v_call: TRBV7-9

cdr3_aa: CASRKASGGSKQFF
cdr3_nt: TGTGCCAGCAGGAAGGCTAGCGGGGGGAGTAAGCAGTTCTTC
d_call: TRBD2
j_call: TRBJ2-1
clone_size: NA
v_call: TRBV27

cdr3_aa: CASSLARPVSSGGVQETQYF
cdr3_nt: TGTGCCAGCAGCTTAGCGAGGCCCGTTAGTTCAGGAGGGGTTCAAGAGACCCAGTACTTC
d_call: NA
j_call: TRBJ2-5
clone_size: NA
v_call: TRBV7-2

cdr3_aa: CASSLRYTNGQFF
cdr3_nt: TGTGCCAGCAGCTTACGCTACACCAATGGGCAGTTCTTC
d_call: NA
j_call: TRBJ2-1
clone_size: NA
v_call: TRBV7-2

cdr3_aa: CVTGRAASGLGTDTQYF
cdr3_nt: TGTGTCACCGGCAGAGCGGCTAGCGGTCTAGGCACAGATACGCAGTATTTT
d_call: TRBD2
j_call: TRBJ2-3
clone_size: few
v_call: TRBV15

cdr3_aa: CASSSGGVSYNEQFF
cdr3_nt: TGTGCCAGCAGCTCGGGGGGGGTCTCCTACAATGAGCAGTTCTTC
d_call: TRBD2
j_call: TRBJ2-1
clone_size: many
v_call: TRBV12-3/TRBV12-4

cdr3_aa: CASSPLPGTPGWYGYTF
cdr3_nt: TGTGCCAGCAGTCCCCTCCCCGGCACGCCCGGGTGGTATGGCTACACCTTC
d_call: NA
j_call: TRBJ1-2
clone_size: NA
v_call: TRBV12-3/TRBV12-4

cdr3_aa: CSARGDTRTFNQPQHF
cdr3_nt: TGCAGTGCTAGAGGGGATACCCGAACCTTCAATCAGCCCCAGCATTTT
d_call: NA
j_call: TRBJ1-5
clone_size: NA
v_call: TRBV20-1

cdr3_aa: CSAPFIEETQYF
cdr3_nt: TGCAGTGCTCCCTTTATAGAAGAGACCCAGTACTTC
d_call: NA
j_call: TRBJ2-5
clone_size: many
v_call: TRBV20-1

cdr3_aa: CASGVGGYGYTF
cdr3_nt: TGTGCCAGCGGTGTAGGGGGCTATGGCTACACCTTC
d_call: NA
j_call: TRBJ1-2
clone_size: many
v_call: TRBV7-2

cdr3_aa: CASSGTWSNILTF
cdr3_nt: TGTGCCAGCAGTGGGACATGGAGCAACATCCTGACTTTC
d_call: NA
j_call: TRBJ2-6
clone_size: NA
v_call: TRBV6-5

cdr3_aa: CASSLPGQGTDTEYF
cdr3_nt: TGTGCCAGCAGTTTACCGGGACAGGGCACAGATACGGAATATTTT
d_call: TRBD1
j_call: TRBJ2-3
clone_size: NA
v_call: TRBV12-3/TRBV12-4

cdr3_aa: CASTQTGNQPQHF
cdr3_nt: TGTGCCAGCACTCAGACGGGCAATCAGCCCCAGCATTTT
d_call: NA
j_call: TRBJ1-5
clone_size: NA
v_call: TRBV7-2

cdr3_aa: CASRYGWWQYF
cdr3_nt: TGTGCCAGCAGGTACGGGTGGTGGCAGTACTTC
d_call: NA
j_call: TRBJ2-7
clone_size: NA
v_call: TRBV6-2/TRBV6-3

cdr3_aa: CASSEERLSYNEQYF
cdr3_nt: TGTGCCAGCTCTGAGGAGAGACTTTCCTACAATGAGCAGTACTTC
d_call: NA
j_call: TRBJ2-4
clone_size: once
v_call: TRBV18